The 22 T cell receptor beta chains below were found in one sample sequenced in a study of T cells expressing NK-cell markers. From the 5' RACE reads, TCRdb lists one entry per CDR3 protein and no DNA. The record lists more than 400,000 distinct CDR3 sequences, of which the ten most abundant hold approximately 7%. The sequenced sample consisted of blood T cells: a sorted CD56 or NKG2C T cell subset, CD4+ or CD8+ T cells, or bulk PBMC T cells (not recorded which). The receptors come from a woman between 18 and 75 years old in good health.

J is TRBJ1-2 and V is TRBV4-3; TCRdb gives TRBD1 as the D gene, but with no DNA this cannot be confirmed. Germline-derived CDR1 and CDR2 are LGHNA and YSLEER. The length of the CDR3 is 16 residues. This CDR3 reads CASSQDSGGDNYGYTF.

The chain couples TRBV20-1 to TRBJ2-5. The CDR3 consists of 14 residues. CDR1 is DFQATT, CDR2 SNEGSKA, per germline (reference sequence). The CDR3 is CSARKELTLKTQYF.

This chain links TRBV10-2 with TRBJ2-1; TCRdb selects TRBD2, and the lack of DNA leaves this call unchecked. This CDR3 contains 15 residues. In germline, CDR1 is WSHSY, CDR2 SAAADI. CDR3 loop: CASSAPSGSYNEQFF.

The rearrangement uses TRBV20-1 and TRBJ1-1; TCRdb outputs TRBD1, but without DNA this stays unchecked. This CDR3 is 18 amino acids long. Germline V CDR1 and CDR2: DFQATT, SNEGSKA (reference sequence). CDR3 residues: CSARAFHPGGFGLTEAFF.

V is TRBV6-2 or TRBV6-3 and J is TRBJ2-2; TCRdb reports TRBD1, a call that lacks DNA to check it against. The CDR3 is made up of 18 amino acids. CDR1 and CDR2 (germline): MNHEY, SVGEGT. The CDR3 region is CASSYSVGGMRKTGELFF.

CDR3 in amino acids: CASSLESAGYGYTF. V is TRBV11-2 and J is TRBJ1-2. CDR1 and CDR2 (germline): SGHAT, FQNNGV. This CDR3 is built from 14 residues.

The CDR3 here is CASSRDGGRYNEQFF. J is TRBJ2-1 and V is TRBV4-3; TCRdb proposes TRBD1, but this gene call is untestable without DNA. Germline values: CDR1 LGHNA, CDR2 YSLEER. This CDR3 has 15 amino acids.

The CDR3 reads CASSLGQGNTGELFF. The chain carries TRBV12-3 or TRBV12-4 and TRBJ2-2; the TCRdb call, TRBD1, lacks DNA for checking. CDR3 length equals 15 residues.

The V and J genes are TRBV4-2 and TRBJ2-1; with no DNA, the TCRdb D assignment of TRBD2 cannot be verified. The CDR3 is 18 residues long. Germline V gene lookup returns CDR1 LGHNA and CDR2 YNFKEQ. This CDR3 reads CASSPHVGGAGGLGFQFF.

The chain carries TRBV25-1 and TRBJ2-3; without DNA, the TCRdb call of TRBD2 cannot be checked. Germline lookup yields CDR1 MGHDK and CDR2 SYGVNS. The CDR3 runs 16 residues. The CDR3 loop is CASSEYIGGARDTQYF.

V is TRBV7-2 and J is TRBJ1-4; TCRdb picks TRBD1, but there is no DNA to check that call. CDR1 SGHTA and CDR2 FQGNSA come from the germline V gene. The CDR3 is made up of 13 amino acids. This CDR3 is CASSLLSGRELFF.

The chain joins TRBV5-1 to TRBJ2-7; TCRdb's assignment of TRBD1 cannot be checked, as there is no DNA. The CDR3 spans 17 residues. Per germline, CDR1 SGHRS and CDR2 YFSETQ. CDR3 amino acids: CASSPRAGGGRTYEQYF.

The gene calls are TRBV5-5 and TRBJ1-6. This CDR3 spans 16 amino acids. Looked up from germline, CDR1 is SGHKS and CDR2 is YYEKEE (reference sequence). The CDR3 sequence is CASSLANTYYNSPLHF.

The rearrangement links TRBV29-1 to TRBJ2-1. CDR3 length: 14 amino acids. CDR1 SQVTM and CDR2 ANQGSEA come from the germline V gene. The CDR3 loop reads CSAHRQGSNNEQFF.

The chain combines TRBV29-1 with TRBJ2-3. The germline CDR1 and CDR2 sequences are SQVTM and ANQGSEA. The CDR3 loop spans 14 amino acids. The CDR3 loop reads CSVEWGLARDTQYF.

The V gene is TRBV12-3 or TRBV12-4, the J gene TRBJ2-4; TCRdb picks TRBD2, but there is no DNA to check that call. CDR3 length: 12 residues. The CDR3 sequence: CASTREGYIQYF.

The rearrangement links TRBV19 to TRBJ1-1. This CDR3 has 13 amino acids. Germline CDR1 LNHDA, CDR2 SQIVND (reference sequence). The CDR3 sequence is CASSFGSNTEAFF.

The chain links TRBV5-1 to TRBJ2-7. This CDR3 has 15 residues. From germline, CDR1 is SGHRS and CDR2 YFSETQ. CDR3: CASSLGFGWGVEQYF.

The CDR3 is CASSSRQGLYGYTF. The chain employs TRBV11-2 and TRBJ1-2; the D call from TCRdb, TRBD1, cannot be confirmed without DNA. Germline V lookup: CDR1 SGHAT, CDR2 FQNNGV. The CDR3 extends over 14 amino acids.

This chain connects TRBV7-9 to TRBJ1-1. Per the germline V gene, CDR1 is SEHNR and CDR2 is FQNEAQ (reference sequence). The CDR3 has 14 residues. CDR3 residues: CASSLTSTPIGAFF.

The CDR3 here is CASSLVGLSGEPYEQYF. The V call is TRBV5-6, the J call TRBJ2-7; absent DNA, TCRdb's TRBD1 call cannot be checked. CDR1 is SGHDT and CDR2 is YYEEEE in the germline V gene. CDR3 size: 17 residues.

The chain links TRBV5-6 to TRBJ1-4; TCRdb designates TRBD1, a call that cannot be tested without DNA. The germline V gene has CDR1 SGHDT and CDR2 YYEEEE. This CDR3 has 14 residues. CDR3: CASSLRDTREKLFF.